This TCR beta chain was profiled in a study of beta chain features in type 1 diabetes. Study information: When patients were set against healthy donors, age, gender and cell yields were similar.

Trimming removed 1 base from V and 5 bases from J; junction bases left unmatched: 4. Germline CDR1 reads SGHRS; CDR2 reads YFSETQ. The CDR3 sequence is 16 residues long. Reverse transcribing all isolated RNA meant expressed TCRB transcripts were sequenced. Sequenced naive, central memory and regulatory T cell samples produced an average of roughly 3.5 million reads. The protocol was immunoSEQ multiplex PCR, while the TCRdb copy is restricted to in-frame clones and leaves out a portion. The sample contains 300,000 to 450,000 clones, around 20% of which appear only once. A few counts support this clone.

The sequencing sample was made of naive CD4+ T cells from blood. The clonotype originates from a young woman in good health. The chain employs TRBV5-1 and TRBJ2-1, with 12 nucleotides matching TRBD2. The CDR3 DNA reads TGCGCCAGCAGCTTGCCACGGACTAGCGGGAACAATGAGCAGTTCTTC. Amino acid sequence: CASSLPRTSGNNEQFF.